This T cell receptor (beta chain) was found in a study of T cells after yellow fever vaccination. About the study: SMART-Seq v4 Ultra Low Input prepared the low-cell-number fractions. Notes on the study in general: Clonotypes appearing in both CD4 and CD8 compartments existed, and their share was small.

UMIs and a universal primer site were added when TCR cDNA was made by 5'RACE template switching. From the 5' RACE reads, TCRdb called clonotypes with MiXCR, one entry per CDR3 protein. The sample yields 500,000 to 650,000 distinct CDR3 sequences, 17% seen once. V lost 2 bases, J lost 5 bases, and 13 bases lay in between. CDR1 and CDR2 (germline): SGHRS, YFSETQ. The CDR3 has 14 residues. This clonotype was observed a handful of times. The target antigen is unknown. The sample consisted of PBMCs, taken 5 to 6 days after the first yellow fever vaccination. V is TRBV5-1 and J is TRBJ1-1; a weak D match, TRBD1 (5 bases). The sequence came from a young man who received the YFV17D yellow fever vaccine. The CDR3 is CASSFGAGGTEAFF. In DNA, the CDR3 is TGCGCCAGCAGCTTCGGGGCTGGAGGAACTGAAGCTTTCTTT.